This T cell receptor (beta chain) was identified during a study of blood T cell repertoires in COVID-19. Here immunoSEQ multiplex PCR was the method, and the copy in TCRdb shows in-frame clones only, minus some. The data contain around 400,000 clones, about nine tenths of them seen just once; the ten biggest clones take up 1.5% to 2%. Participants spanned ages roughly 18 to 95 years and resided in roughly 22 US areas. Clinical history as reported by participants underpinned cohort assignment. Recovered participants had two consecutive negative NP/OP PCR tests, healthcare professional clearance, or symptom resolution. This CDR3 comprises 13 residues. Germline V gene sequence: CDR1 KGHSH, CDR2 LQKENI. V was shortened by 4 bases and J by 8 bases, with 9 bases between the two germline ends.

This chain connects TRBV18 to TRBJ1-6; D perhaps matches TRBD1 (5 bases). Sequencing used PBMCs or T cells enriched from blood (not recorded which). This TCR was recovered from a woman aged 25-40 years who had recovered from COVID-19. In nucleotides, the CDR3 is TGTGCCAGCTCACGGGACTTGGATTCACCCCTCCACTTT. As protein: CASSRDLDSPLHF.